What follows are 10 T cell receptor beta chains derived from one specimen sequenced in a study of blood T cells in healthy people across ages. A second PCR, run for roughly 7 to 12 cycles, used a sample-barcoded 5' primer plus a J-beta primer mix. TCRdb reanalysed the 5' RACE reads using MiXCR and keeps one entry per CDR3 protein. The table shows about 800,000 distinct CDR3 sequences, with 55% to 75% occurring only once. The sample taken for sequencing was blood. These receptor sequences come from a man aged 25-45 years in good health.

The CDR3 bases are TGCAGTGCTAAGTCCGGGACTAGCGGGTTCTACAATGAGCAGTTCTTC. It encodes CSAKSGTSGFYNEQFF. This chain links TRBV20-1 with TRBJ2-1; TRBD2 matches 12 bases. The CDR3 consists of 16 residues. V was clipped by 4 bases and J by 3 bases; unmatched bases: 7. Germline CDR1 DFQATT, CDR2 SNEGSKA (reference sequence).

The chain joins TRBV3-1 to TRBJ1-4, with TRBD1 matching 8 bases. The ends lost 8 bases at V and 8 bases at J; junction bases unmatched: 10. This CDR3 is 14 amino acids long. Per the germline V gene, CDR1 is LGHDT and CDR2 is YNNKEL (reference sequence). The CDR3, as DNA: TGTGCCAGCGGACTGACAGGGGAAGGCGAAAAACTGTTTTTT. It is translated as CASGLTGEGEKLFF. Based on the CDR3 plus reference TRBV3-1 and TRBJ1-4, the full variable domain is DTAVSQTPKYLVTQMGNDKSIKCEQNLGHDTMYWYKQDSKKFLKIMFSYNNKELIINETVPNRFSPKSPDKAHLNLHINSLELGDSAVYFCASGLTGEGEKLFFGSGTQLSVL.

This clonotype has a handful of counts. For the CDR3, the DNA is TGCGCCAGCAGCTTGGATCACCGTGCCGAGGGTGAGCAGTACTTC. Amino acid sequence: CASSLDHRAEGEQYF. The V call is TRBV5-1, the J call TRBJ2-5; D is perhaps TRBD2 (5 bases). CDR3 length: 15 residues. V dropped 0 bases and J dropped 11 bases, with 20 bases sitting between them. CDR1 and CDR2 from the germline V gene are SGHRS and YFSETQ. Based on the CDR3 plus reference TRBV5-1 and TRBJ2-5, the full variable domain is KAGVTQTPRYLIKTRGQQVTLSCSPISGHRSVSWYQQTPGQGLQFLFEYFSETQRNKGNFPGRFSGRQFSNSRSEMNVSTLELGDSALYLCASSLDHRAEGEQYFGPGTRLLVL.

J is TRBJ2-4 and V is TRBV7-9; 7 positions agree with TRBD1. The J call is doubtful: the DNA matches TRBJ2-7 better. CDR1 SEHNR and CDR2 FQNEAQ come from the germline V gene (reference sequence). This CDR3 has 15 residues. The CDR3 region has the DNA TGTGCCAGCAGCCCGATGGGGACAGATAACTACGAGCAGTACTTC. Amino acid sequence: CASSPMGTDNYEQYF.

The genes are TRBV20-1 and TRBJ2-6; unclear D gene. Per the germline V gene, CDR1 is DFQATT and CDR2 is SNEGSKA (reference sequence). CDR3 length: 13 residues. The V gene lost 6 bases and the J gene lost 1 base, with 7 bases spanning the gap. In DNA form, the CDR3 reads TGCAGTGCAGAGTCGTCTGGGGCCAACGTCCTGACTTTC. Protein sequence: CSAESSGANVLTF.

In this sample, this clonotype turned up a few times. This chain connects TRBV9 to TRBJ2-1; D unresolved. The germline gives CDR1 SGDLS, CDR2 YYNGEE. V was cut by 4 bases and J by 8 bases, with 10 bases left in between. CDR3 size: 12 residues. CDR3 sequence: CASSPPIDEQFF. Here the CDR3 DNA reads TGTGCCAGCAGCCCTCCCATCGATGAGCAGTTCTTC.

The DNA of the CDR3 is TGTGCCGCCGATAGCTCCTACAATGAGCAGTACTTC. Residues: CAADSSYNEQYF. The V call is TRBV6-1, the J call TRBJ2-1; D gene unclear. The J call is in doubt because the DNA end fits TRBJ2-7 better. The germline gives CDR1 MNHNS, CDR2 SASEGT. CDR3 length: 12 residues.

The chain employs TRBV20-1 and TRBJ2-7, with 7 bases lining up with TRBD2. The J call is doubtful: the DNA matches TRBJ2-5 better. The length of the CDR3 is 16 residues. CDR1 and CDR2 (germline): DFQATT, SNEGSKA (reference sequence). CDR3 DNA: TGCAGTGCTAGGGGCCTAGCGGTTTACCAACGGGAGACCCAGTACTTC. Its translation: CSARGLAVYQRETQYF.

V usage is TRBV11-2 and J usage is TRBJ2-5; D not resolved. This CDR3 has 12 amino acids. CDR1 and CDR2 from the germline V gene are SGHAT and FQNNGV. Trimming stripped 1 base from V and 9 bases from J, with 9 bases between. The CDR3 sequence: CASSLVSSSQYF. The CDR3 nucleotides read TGTGCCAGCAGCTTAGTGTCCTCCTCCCAGTACTTC.

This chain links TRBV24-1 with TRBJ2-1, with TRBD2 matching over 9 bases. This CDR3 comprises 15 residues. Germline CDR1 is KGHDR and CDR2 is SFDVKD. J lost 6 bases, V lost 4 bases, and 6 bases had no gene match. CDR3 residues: CATSDSSGESNEQFF. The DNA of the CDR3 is TGTGCCACCAGTGACTCTAGCGGGGAATCCAATGAGCAGTTCTTC.